This T cell receptor beta chain was found in a study of beta chain features in type 1 diabetes. CD45RO/CCR7/CD25/CD127/CD95/CD27 staining was used to isolate CD4+ naive, central memory, regulatory and stem cell-like memory cells by sorting. Each population that was sorted was more than 95% pure. To note about this clone: Its antigen is undetermined.

Overall study results and limits: The influence of HLA type on TCRB rearrangement stayed undetermined. In every one of the four CD4+ subsets, TCRB CDR3s were moderately but significantly shorter in Type 1 diabetes patients.

CDR1 MDHEN and CDR2 SYDVKM come from the germline V gene. The length of the CDR3 is 13 residues. The V and J ends lost 3 bases and 4 bases respectively, with 9 bases between them. Since all of the isolated RNA was reverse transcribed, expressed TCRB transcripts were what got sequenced. This table comes from immunoSEQ multiplex PCR, and its TCRdb copy is limited to in-frame clones, with some not included. The sample shows some 150,000 clones, more than 9% of them seen only once. The genes are TRBV28 and TRBJ1-2; D is ambiguous. This clonotype originated in a man younger than 35 in good health. Sequenced input: naive CD4+ T cells from blood. The CDR3 sequence is CASSFQSGYGYTF. The CDR3 DNA reads TGTGCCAGCAGTTTTCAAAGCGGCTATGGCTACACCTTC.